The TCR beta chain under discussion was sequenced for a study of T cell repertoires in cytomegalovirus infection. Study as a whole: Indicated by public TCR beta signatures were CMV infection and matching HLA type.

Looked up from germline, CDR1 is MDHEN and CDR2 is SYDVKM. This CDR3 is built from 14 residues. The ends lost 2 bases at V and 5 bases at J; junction bases unmatched: 6. Using its own MiXCR run on the reads, TCRdb lists one record per CDR3 protein. The sample lists fewer than 200,000 distinct CDR3 sequences, approximately 19% occurring once. Sequenced input: PBMCs. The receptor was derived from a human donor in good health (CMV status not recorded). Some clones in this sample may be carry-over from other donors' samples. V and J are TRBV28 and TRBJ2-7, with TRBD1 matching 7 bases. The CDR3 loop reads CASSLDRVRDEQYF. The CDR3, as DNA: TGTGCCAGCAGTTTAGACAGGGTAAGGGACGAGCAGTACTTC.